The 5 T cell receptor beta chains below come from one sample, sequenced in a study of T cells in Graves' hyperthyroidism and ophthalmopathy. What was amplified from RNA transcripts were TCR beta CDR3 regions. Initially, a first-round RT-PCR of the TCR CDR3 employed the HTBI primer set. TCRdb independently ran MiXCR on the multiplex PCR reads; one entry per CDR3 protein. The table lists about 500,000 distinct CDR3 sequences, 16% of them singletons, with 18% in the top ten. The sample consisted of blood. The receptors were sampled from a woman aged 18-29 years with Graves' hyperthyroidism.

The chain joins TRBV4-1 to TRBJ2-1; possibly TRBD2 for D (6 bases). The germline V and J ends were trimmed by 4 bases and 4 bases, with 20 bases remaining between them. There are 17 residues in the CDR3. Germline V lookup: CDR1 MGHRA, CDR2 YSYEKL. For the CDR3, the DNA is TGCGCCAGCAGCCGATCCTCCGCGGGGAAGGGGTACAATGAGCAGTTCTTC. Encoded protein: CASSRSSAGKGYNEQFF.

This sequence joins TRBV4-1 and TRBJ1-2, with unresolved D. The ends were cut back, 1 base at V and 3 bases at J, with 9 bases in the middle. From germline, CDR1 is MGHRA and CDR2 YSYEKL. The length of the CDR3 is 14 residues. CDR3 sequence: CASSQVWGDYGYTF. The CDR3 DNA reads TGCGCCAGCAGCCAAGTGTGGGGAGACTATGGCTACACCTTC.

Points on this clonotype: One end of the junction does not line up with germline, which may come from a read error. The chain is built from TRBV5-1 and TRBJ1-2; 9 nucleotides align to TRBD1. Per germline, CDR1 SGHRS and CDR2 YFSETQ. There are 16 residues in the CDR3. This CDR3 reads CASSLVGTGLNHGYTF. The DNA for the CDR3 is TGCGCCAGCAGCTTGGTCGGGACAGGGCTTAACCATGGCTACACCTTC.

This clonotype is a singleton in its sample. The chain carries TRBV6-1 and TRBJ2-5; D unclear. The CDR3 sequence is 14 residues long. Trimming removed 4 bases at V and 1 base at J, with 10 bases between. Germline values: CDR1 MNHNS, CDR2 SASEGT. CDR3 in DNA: TGTGCCAGCAGTGTATGGGGATCCCAAGAGACCCAGTACTTC. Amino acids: CASSVWGSQETQYF.

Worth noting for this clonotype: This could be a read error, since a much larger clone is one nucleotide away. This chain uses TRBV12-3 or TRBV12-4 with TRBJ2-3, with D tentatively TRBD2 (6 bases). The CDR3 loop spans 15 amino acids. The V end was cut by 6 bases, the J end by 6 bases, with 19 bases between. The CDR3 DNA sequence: TGTGCCAGCAGGGCGACTAGTGCGATAGTGGATACGCAGTATTTT. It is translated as CASRATSAIVDTQYF.